These T cell receptor beta chains were read from a single sample in a study of identical twins. TCRdb re-called the 5' RACE reads through MiXCR, storing one row per CDR3 protein. The sample carries 450,000 or so distinct CDR3 sequences, about 18% recorded once. The material sequenced was naive T cells sorted from blood. The receptors stem from a man aged 45-65 years in good health. The CDR3 runs from the conserved cysteine through the conserved F or W. A D gene is named only where the DNA matches it firmly. Some rows have no size entry. The others give once, few or many, or a class for an expanded clone.

TRBJ2-4,-,-,TRBV5-1,TGCGCCAGCAACCGAGGGGATAGGTCGAACATTCAGTACTTC,CASNRGDRSNIQYF
TRBJ1-1,TRBD1,many,TRBV4-3,TGCGCCAGCAGCCGCGGGACAGCTATGGTAAACACTGAAGCTTTCTTT,CASSRGTAMVNTEAFF
TRBJ1-1,-,-,TRBV12-3/TRBV12-4,TGTGCCAGCAGTTTGTCTGGGGTGAGAGCTTTCTTT,CASSLSGVRAFF
TRBJ2-7,TRBD2,-,TRBV7-2,TGTGCCAGCAGCTTAGGCTTTGCGGGAGGACAGTACTTC,CASSLGFAGGQYF
TRBJ2-5,-,-,TRBV5-1,TGCGCCAGCAGCTTCCACGAAAGTGTTAAGGAGACCCAGTACTTC,CASSFHESVKETQYF
TRBJ2-1,TRBD2,many,TRBV7-6,TGTGCCAGCAGCCCCGGGACTAGCGGCAATGAGCAGTTCTTC,CASSPGTSGNEQFF
TRBJ1-2,TRBD1,few,TRBV20-1,TGCAGTGCTGGGGGGACAGGGGAAGGCTACACCTTC,CSAGGTGEGYTF
TRBJ1-1,-,-,TRBV9,TGTGCCAGCAGCGTAGGGACCCGACGTGGGCCGAGTGATACTGAAGCTTTCTTT,CASSVGTRRGPSDTEAFF
TRBJ2-7,-,-,TRBV27,TGTGCCAGCAGTTTACCGGGGAGCTCAAAGCAGTACTTC,CASSLPGSSKQYF
TRBJ2-7,-,-,TRBV4-3,TGCGCCAGCAGCCAAGATCCCGGGACACCCTACGAGCAGTACTTC,CASSQDPGTPYEQYF
TRBJ1-6,-,many,TRBV5-1,TGCGCCAGCAGCTTGGAGCTTGCTAATTCACCCCTCCACTTT,CASSLELANSPLHF
TRBJ1-5,-,-,TRBV12-3/TRBV12-4,TGTGCCAGCAGTTTGGCAGGCCCCCAGCATTTT,CASSLAGPQHF
TRBJ2-3,TRBD2,-,TRBV11-2,TGTGCCAGCAGCTTAGTGCGGGGGGGCCTAGATACGCAGTATTTT,CASSLVRGGLDTQYF
TRBJ2-5,TRBD2,few,TRBV12-3/TRBV12-4,TGTGCCAGCAGTTCCCCCTTTGGGGGGGGGGGACAAGAGACCCAGTACTTC,CASSSPFGGGGQETQYF
TRBJ2-3,TRBD1,-,TRBV7-9,TGTGCCAGCAGCCTTAGAGGGGGCGGAGCAGATACGCAGTATTTT,CASSLRGGGADTQYF
TRBJ1-2,-,many,TRBV11-2,TGTGCCAGCAGCCCGGACCTCAACTATGGCTACACCTTC,CASSPDLNYGYTF
TRBJ1-1,-,few,TRBV7-2,TGTGCCAGCAGCTTATCGCCGGGGACTGAAGCTTTCTTT,CASSLSPGTEAFF